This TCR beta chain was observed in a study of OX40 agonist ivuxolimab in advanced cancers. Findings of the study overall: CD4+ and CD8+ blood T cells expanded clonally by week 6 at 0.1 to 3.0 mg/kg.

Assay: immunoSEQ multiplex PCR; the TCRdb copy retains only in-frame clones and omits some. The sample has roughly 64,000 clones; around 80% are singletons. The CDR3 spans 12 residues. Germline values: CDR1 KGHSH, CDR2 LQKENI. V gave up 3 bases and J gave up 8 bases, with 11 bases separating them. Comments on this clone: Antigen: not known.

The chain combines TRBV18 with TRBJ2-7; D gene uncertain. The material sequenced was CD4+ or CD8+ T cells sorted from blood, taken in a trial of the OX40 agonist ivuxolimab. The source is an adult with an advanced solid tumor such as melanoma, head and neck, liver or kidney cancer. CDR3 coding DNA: TGTGCCAGCTCACCGAATGAGCAGCAGCAGTACTTC. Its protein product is CASSPNEQQQYF.